This paragraph covers one T cell receptor beta chain sequence. This specimen belongs to a study of glioma-infiltrating T cells. Using RNA template, CDR3s of TCR alpha and beta were amplified with iRepertoire arm-PCR. MiXCR was run by TCRdb on the multiplex PCR reads, yielding one entry per CDR3 protein. The sample lists about 410,000 distinct CDR3 sequences; around 38% were seen once. Trimming removed 6 bases from V and 2 bases from J; junction bases left unmatched: 6. This CDR3 is 14 amino acids long. Per the germline V gene, CDR1 is SQVTM and CDR2 is ANQGSEA. What was sequenced was glioma tissue, nonneoplastic brain tissue, or PBMCs (not recorded which). The clonotype was recovered from a human donor with low-grade glioma or glioblastoma, undergoing nonglioma brain surgery, or in good health (not recorded which). The V call is TRBV29-1, the J call TRBJ2-3; 9 nucleotides align to TRBD1. The CDR3 reads CSVEGQGNTDTQYF. CDR3 coding DNA: TGCAGCGTAGAGGGACAGGGCAACACAGATACGCAGTATTTT.